The 26 T cell receptor beta chains below all came from one sample that was sequenced in a study of T cells after yellow fever vaccination. TCRdb ran MiXCR on the 5' RACE reads and lists one entry per CDR3 protein. The repertoire holds 550,000 to 750,000 distinct CDR3 sequences, with approximately 13% as singletons. This specimen was PBMCs, taken on the day of the yellow fever booster vaccination. The receptors shown here come from a man younger than 40 who received the YFV17D yellow fever vaccine.

This clonotype was seen more than once but under ten times. The chain carries TRBV11-2 and TRBJ2-2; maybe TRBD2 (6 bases). V was clipped by 5 bases and J by 2 bases, with 18 bases between them. From germline, CDR1 is SGHAT and CDR2 FQNNGV. The CDR3 sequence is 17 residues long. Here the CDR3 DNA reads TGTGCCAGCAGCCGGTCCCCCGGGACTGGAAACACCGGGGAGCTGTTTTTT. This codes for CASSRSPGTGNTGELFF.

The J gene is TRBJ2-7, the V gene TRBV5-1; possible D gene TRBD1, 6 bases. This CDR3 has 16 amino acids. V was trimmed by 0 bases and J by 3 bases, leaving 16 bases between them. The germline V gene has CDR1 SGHRS and CDR2 YFSETQ. The CDR3 DNA reads as TGCGCCAGCAGCTTGGCCTCGGTCAGGGGACACTACGAGCAGTACTTC. As protein: CASSLASVRGHYEQYF.

Details on this clonotype: A much larger clone differs by one base, so this may be a read error. J is TRBJ2-7 and V is TRBV28, with a possible D match to TRBD1 (5 bases). Per the germline V gene, CDR1 is MDHEN and CDR2 is SYDVKM. The CDR3 covers 16 residues. V lost 5 bases, J lost 9 bases, and 26 bases lay in between. The CDR3 bases are TGTGCCAGCAGTATCACCGCCAGGGTTCAGCCTCGAGTGCAGTACTTC. This codes for CASSITARVQPRVQYF.

This chain connects TRBV6-2 or TRBV6-3 to TRBJ2-2; 10 bases are a match to TRBD2. Germline V gene lookup returns CDR1 MNHEY and CDR2 SVGEGT. V shed 7 bases, J shed 3 bases, and the junction held 14 bases outside the gene matches. The CDR3 has 18 residues. The CDR3 loop is CASTFSSSGRYHTGELFF. The CDR3 DNA follows: TGTGCCAGCACCTTCTCGTCTAGCGGGAGATATCACACCGGGGAGCTGTTTTTT.

This clonotype has more than one count but fewer than ten. This chain joins TRBV12-3 or TRBV12-4 and TRBJ1-1; unclear D gene. The length of the CDR3 is 14 residues. V lost 3 bases and J lost 1, with 9 bases in between. The CDR3 loop reads CASSLASPNTEAFF. The CDR3 bases are TGTGCCAGCAGTTTGGCCAGTCCGAACACTGAAGCTTTCTTT.

In this sample, this clonotype turned up a few times. The gene calls are TRBV3-1 and TRBJ2-5, with D possibly matching TRBD2 (7 bases). Per the germline V gene, CDR1 is LGHDT and CDR2 is YNNKEL (reference sequence). V was clipped by 0 bases and J by 5 bases, with 25 bases between them. The CDR3 runs to 19 residues. CDR3 region: CASSQDITRGRESVETQYF. Written as DNA, the CDR3 is TGTGCCAGCAGCCAAGATATCACGCGGGGGCGCGAAAGTGTTGAGACCCAGTACTTC.

In this sample, this clonotype turned up a few times. The CDR3 spells CASSLSGNSYEQYF. As DNA, the CDR3 is TGCGCCAGCAGCCTCAGCGGAAACTCCTACGAGCAGTACTTC. The chain employs TRBV5-1 and TRBJ2-7, with a weak D call TRBD2 (5 bases). Trimming pared 4 bases from V and 0 bases from J, leaving 11 bases between. The CDR3 loop spans 14 amino acids. CDR1 is SGHRS, CDR2 YFSETQ, per germline.

The chain recombines TRBV20-1 with TRBJ2-7; 7 positions agree with TRBD1. The CDR3 totals 14 residues. Losses at the gene ends were 3 bases for V and 2 bases for J; bases not matched to a gene: 7. Germline values: CDR1 DFQATT, CDR2 SNEGSKA (reference sequence). CDR3 amino acids: CSARGQGEPYEQYF. CDR3 bases: TGCAGTGCTAGGGGTCAGGGGGAACCCTACGAGCAGTACTTC.

This sequence joins TRBV7-2 and TRBJ1-1, with D unclear. Germline V CDR1 and CDR2: SGHTA, FQGNSA. The V gene lost 3 bases and the J gene lost 4 bases, with 9 bases spanning the gap. This CDR3 has 13 residues. DNA for the CDR3: TGTGCCAGCAGCTTTGCCAGCTTCACTGAAGCTTTCTTT. Amino acids: CASSFASFTEAFF.

The chain carries TRBV5-1 and TRBJ2-1, with D tentatively TRBD1 or TRBD2 (6 bases each). This CDR3 is 15 amino acids long. Between the trimmed V and J ends, which lost 4 bases and 6 bases, there was a span of 17 bases. CDR1 and CDR2 (germline): SGHRS, YFSETQ. The CDR3 loop reads CASSPERGAFNEQFF. The CDR3 DNA reads as TGCGCCAGCAGCCCGGAAAGGGGGGCGTTCAATGAGCAGTTCTTC.

This clonotype was observed a few times. The chain carries TRBV7-2 and TRBJ1-4; 8 bases line up with TRBD1. After removal of 4 bases from V and 6 bases from J, the junction contained 4 bases not matched to a gene. Looked up from germline, CDR1 is SGHTA and CDR2 is FQGNSA. The CDR3 totals 14 residues. CDR3 nucleotide sequence: TGTGCCAGCAGCTCCGGACAGGGTCATGAAAAACTGTTTTTT. It is translated as CASSSGQGHEKLFF.

This chain connects TRBV4-2 to TRBJ1-4, with 7 nucleotides matching TRBD1. The CDR3 loop spans 15 amino acids. V was clipped by 7 bases and J by 1 base; unmatched bases: 6. CDR1 is LGHNA and CDR2 is YNFKEQ in the germline V gene. The CDR3 DNA is TGTGCCAGCACCCACAGGGGCGGAACTAATGAAAAACTGTTTTTT. Translated: CASTHRGGTNEKLFF.

Only a few counts were recorded for this clonotype. V gene TRBV5-1 combines with J gene TRBJ2-1; TRBD2 agrees at 8 bases. Germline values: CDR1 SGHRS, CDR2 YFSETQ. Trimming at V came to 0 bases and at J to 4 bases, leaving 6 bases not matched to a gene. The CDR3 covers 16 residues. The CDR3 DNA follows: TGCGCCAGCAGCTTGGCCGGGGCTAGCGGGTACAATGAGCAGTTCTTC. Its translation: CASSLAGASGYNEQFF. Full variable domain (rest looked up from reference TRBV5-1 and TRBJ2-1): KAGVTQTPRYLIKTRGQQVTLSCSPISGHRSVSWYQQTPGQGLQFLFEYFSETQRNKGNFPGRFSGRQFSNSRSEMNVSTLELGDSALYLCASSLAGASGYNEQFFGPGTRLTVL.

The rearrangement links TRBV3-1 to TRBJ2-1; D is possibly TRBD1 (7 bases). Trimming pared 0 bases from V and 4 bases from J, leaving 19 bases between. Germline CDR1 is LGHDT and CDR2 is YNNKEL (reference sequence). The CDR3 covers 18 residues. CDR3 nucleotide sequence: TGTGCCAGCAGCCAAGATTTGGGGGGACAGTCCTATTACAATGAGCAGTTCTTC. Translated: CASSQDLGGQSYYNEQFF.

In this sample, this clonotype turned up many times. The J gene is TRBJ2-1, the V gene TRBV30; perhaps TRBD2 as D (5 bases). CDR1 and CDR2 from the germline V gene are GTSNPN and SVGIG (reference sequence). This CDR3 is built from 16 residues. The ends were cut back, 4 bases at V and 2 bases at J, with 18 bases in the middle. The CDR3 nucleotides read TGTGCCTGGAACCCTACCTATAGGAGGACCTACAATGAGCAGTTCTTC. Protein sequence: CAWNPTYRRTYNEQFF.

The chain carries TRBV29-1 and TRBJ2-1; no definite D call. The CDR3 loop spans 12 amino acids. V was clipped by 6 bases and J by 5 bases, with 11 bases between them. Looked up from germline, CDR1 is SQVTM and CDR2 is ANQGSEA. CDR3: CSVTGGDNEQFF. CDR3 nucleotides: TGCAGCGTGACGGGCGGCGACAATGAGCAGTTCTTC.

The chain uses TRBV6-5 and TRBJ1-4; TRBD1 matches at 9 bases. The ends lost 6 bases at V and 7 bases at J; junction bases unmatched: 6. The CDR3 runs to 14 residues. Germline V gene data show CDR1 as MNHEY and CDR2 as SVGAGI. The CDR3 nucleotides are TGTGCCAGCAGCCCCGGGACAGGGCCTGAAAAACTGTTTTTT. Translation: CASSPGTGPEKLFF.

V is TRBV5-1 and J is TRBJ2-7; D uncertain. V gave up 4 bases and J gave up 5 bases, with 7 bases separating them. CDR1 is SGHRS and CDR2 is YFSETQ in the germline V gene. The CDR3 covers 11 residues. CDR3 bases: TGCGCCAGCAGCGGTTGGGACGAGCAGTACTTC. Translation: CASSGWDEQYF.

This clonotype was recorded a few times. The chain joins TRBV20-1 to TRBJ2-7; 8 bases fit TRBD1. Losses at the gene ends were 5 bases for V and 5 bases for J; bases not matched to a gene: 11. The V gene's germline CDR1 is DFQATT and CDR2 SNEGSKA (reference sequence). The CDR3 is 14 residues long. The CDR3 region has the DNA TGCAGTGCTTGGACAGGGTGGCATGGGGACGAGCAGTACTTC. Protein product: CSAWTGWHGDEQYF.

This clonotype showed up many times. The V gene is TRBV15, the J gene TRBJ1-2; TRBD1 aligns across 10 bases. The trim removed 3 bases at V and 3 bases at J, leaving 7 bases unmatched. CDR3 size: 16 residues. CDR1 is LNHNV and CDR2 is YYDKDF in the germline V gene (reference sequence). CDR3 DNA: TGTGCCACCAGCAGCCTGGACAGGGGGTACGACTATGGCTACACCTTC. This sequence encodes CATSSLDRGYDYGYTF.

This chain links TRBV5-1 with TRBJ2-1; no definite D call. The germline V gene encodes CDR1 SGHRS and CDR2 YFSETQ. The length of the CDR3 is 14 residues. V lost 0 bases and J lost 2, with 6 bases in between. The CDR3 here is CASSLGPPYNEQFF. The CDR3 region has the DNA TGCGCCAGCAGCTTGGGGCCCCCCTACAATGAGCAGTTCTTC.

The genes are TRBV7-3 and TRBJ1-2, with 11 bases identical to TRBD1. Looked up from germline, CDR1 is SGHTA and CDR2 is FQGTGA. The CDR3 spans 16 residues. V was clipped by 2 bases and J by 7 bases; unmatched bases: 9. The CDR3 is CASSLAPGTGGSGYTF. CDR3 bases: TGTGCCAGCAGCTTAGCTCCCGGGACAGGGGGAAGTGGCTACACCTTC.

In this sample, this clonotype turned up a few times. The J gene is TRBJ2-7, the V gene TRBV7-2; 11 bases are a match to TRBD2. This CDR3 region has 16 residues. CDR1 SGHTA and CDR2 FQGNSA come from the germline V gene. V lost 4 bases, J lost 3 bases, and 8 bases stayed unmatched. The CDR3 here is CASSSEPGLAVYEQYF. CDR3 coding DNA: TGTGCCAGCAGCTCCGAACCGGGACTAGCGGTCTACGAGCAGTACTTC.

In its sample, this clonotype was seen a few times. The rearrangement uses TRBV5-1 and TRBJ2-3, with 9 positions matching TRBD1. The junction had 12 bases not matched to a gene; V was cut back by 4 bases and J by 3 bases. Germline V gene sequence: CDR1 SGHRS, CDR2 YFSETQ. The CDR3 contains 17 residues. CDR3 protein: CASSLPPGQGNTDTQYF. The CDR3 nucleotides read TGCGCCAGCAGCCTACCCCCGGGACAGGGAAATACAGATACGCAGTATTTT.

V is TRBV7-8 and J is TRBJ1-5, with D possibly matching TRBD1 (6 bases). Trimming took off 0 bases at V and 0 bases at J, with 15 bases between the two ends. This CDR3 region has 18 residues. Germline CDR1 and CDR2: SGHVS and FQNEAQ. The CDR3 nucleotides read TGTGCCAGCAGCTTAGCCAGGGGCGTGGGTTATAGCAATCAGCCCCAGCATTTT. Amino acid sequence: CASSLARGVGYSNQPQHF.

The CDR3 region is CASSLTSAGVGQYF. The CDR3 nucleotides are TGTGCCAGCAGTTTGACTAGCGCAGGGGTGGGGCAGTACTTC. The V gene is TRBV12-3 or TRBV12-4, the J gene TRBJ2-7, with 8 bases matching TRBD2. With 3 bases clipped from V and 9 bases from J, the junction kept 10 bases outside the gene matches. This CDR3 region has 14 residues.